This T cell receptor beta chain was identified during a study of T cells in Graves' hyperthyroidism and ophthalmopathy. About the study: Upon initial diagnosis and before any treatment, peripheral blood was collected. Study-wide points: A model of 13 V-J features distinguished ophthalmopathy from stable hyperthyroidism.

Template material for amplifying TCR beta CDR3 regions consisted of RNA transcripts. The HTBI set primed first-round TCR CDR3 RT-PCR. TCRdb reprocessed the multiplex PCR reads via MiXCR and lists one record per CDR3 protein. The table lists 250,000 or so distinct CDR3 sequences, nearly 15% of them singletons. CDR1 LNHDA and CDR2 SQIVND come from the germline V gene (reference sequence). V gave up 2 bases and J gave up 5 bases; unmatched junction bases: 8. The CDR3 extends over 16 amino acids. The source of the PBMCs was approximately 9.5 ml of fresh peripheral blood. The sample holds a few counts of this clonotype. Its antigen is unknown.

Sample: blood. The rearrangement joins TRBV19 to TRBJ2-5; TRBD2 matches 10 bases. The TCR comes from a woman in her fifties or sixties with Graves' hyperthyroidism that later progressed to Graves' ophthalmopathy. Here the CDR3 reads CASSIWASGSGETQYF. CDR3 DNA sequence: TGTGCCAGTAGTATATGGGCTAGCGGGAGTGGCGAGACCCAGTACTTC.